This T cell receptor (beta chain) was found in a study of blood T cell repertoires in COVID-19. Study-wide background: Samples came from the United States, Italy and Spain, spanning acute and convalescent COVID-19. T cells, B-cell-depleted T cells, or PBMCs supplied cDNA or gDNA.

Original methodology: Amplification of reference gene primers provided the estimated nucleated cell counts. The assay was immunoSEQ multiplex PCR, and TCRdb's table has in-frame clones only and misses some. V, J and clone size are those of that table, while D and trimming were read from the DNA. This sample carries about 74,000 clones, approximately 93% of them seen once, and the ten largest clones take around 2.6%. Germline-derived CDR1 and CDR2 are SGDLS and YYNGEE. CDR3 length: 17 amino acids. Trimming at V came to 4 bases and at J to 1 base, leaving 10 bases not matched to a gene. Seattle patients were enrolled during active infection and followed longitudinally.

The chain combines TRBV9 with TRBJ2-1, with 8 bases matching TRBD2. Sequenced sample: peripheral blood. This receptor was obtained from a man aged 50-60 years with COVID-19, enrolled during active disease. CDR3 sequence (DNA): TGTGCCAGCAGCACACCACTCACTAGCGGTTCCTACAATGAGCAGTTCTTC. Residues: CASSTPLTSGSYNEQFF. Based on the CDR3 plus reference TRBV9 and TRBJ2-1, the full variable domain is DSGVTQTPKHLITATGQRVTLRCSPRSGDLSVYWYQQSLDQGLQFLIQYYNGEERAKGNILERFSAQQFPDLHSELNLSSLELGDSALYFCASSTPLTSGSYNEQFFGPGTRLTVL.